The entry that follows covers one T cell receptor (beta chain) sequence. Its antigen remains unknown. This CDR3 spans 14 amino acids. Germline V gene data show CDR1 as SGHNT and CDR2 as YENEEA. The V segment lost 4 bases and the J segment 3 bases; nucleotides outside the gene matches: 3. This specimen comes from a study of cytomegalovirus exposure and HLA in healthy donors. Amplification used 60 Vbeta primers and 13 Jbeta primers. Some clones are missing from TCRdb's copy, which holds only in-frame ones; the method was immunoSEQ multiplex PCR. The sample contains about 83,000 clones, 81% of which appear only once. Study-wide results and caveats: According to the study, 150 to 200 TCR beta chains were cytomegalovirus-associated. There were some V segments, including TRBV6-2 and TRBV6-3, excluded as indistinguishable.

The sequenced material came from PBMCs. The chain is built from TRBV11-3 and TRBJ2-3, with 8 bases that match TRBD1. The clonotype comes from a woman aged 30 to 39 in good health and CMV-seronegative. The CDR3 loop reads CASSSRQGTDTQYF. The CDR3 DNA reads TGTGCCAGCAGCTCCCGACAGGGGACAGATACGCAGTATTTT.